A selection of T cell receptor beta chains follows, all from one sample in a study of cytomegalovirus exposure and HLA in healthy donors. Here immunoSEQ multiplex PCR was the method, and the copy in TCRdb shows in-frame clones only, minus some. The sample contains roughly 60,000 clones, 90% to 95% of which appear only once. The sequencing sample was made of PBMCs. The source is a woman between 18 and 29 years old in good health and CMV-seropositive. The CDR3 runs from the conserved cysteine through the conserved F or W. Clone size is shown for a subset of rows, as once, few, many or a class of expanded clone.

V gene: TRBV6-1; J gene: TRBJ1-5; clone size: -; CDR3 protein: CASSEGTGDYQPQHF
V gene: TRBV28; J gene: TRBJ2-3; clone size: -; CDR3 protein: CASSLEFDTQYF
V gene: TRBV7-3; J gene: TRBJ2-2; clone size: once; CDR3 protein: CASSYRGGELFF
V gene: TRBV9; J gene: TRBJ2-1; clone size: once; CDR3 protein: CASSSSGSSHEQFF
V gene: TRBV5-6; J gene: TRBJ2-5; clone size: -; CDR3 protein: CASSYVGGRGETQYF
V gene: TRBV4-2; J gene: TRBJ2-5; clone size: -; CDR3 protein: CASSQEVGAGAGRQETQYF
V gene: TRBV21-1; J gene: TRBJ1-3; clone size: -; CDR3 protein: CASPSEGGPSGNTIYF
V gene: TRBV6-5; J gene: TRBJ1-1; clone size: -; CDR3 protein: CASRQGRMNTEAFF
V gene: TRBV7-9; J gene: TRBJ2-3; clone size: -; CDR3 protein: CASSLGTSTDTQYF
V gene: TRBV7-2; J gene: TRBJ2-7; clone size: -; CDR3 protein: CASSFSGDTYEQYF
V gene: TRBV5-3; J gene: TRBJ2-2; clone size: -; CDR3 protein: CARSLGGAIGELFF
V gene: TRBV4-3; J gene: TRBJ2-1; clone size: -; CDR3 protein: CASSQDGAGGRRQFF
V gene: TRBV4-1; J gene: TRBJ2-3; clone size: few; CDR3 protein: CASSQVQGGSDTQYF
V gene: TRBV4-3; J gene: TRBJ1-2; clone size: -; CDR3 protein: CASSPGHRNYGYTF
V gene: TRBV19; J gene: TRBJ1-5; clone size: -; CDR3 protein: CASSTADRALQHF
V gene: TRBV30; J gene: TRBJ1-1; clone size: -; CDR3 protein: CAWSRQGALMNTEAFF
V gene: TRBV28; J gene: TRBJ1-3; clone size: -; CDR3 protein: CASIQGYGNTIYF
V gene: TRBV6-5; J gene: TRBJ1-2; clone size: -; CDR3 protein: CASSYSLLQVHGYTF
V gene: TRBV7-2; J gene: TRBJ1-2; clone size: -; CDR3 protein: CASSLNPGGASYGYTF
V gene: TRBV4-1; J gene: TRBJ2-7; clone size: -; CDR3 protein: CASSQRADSGYEQYF
V gene: TRBV4-1; J gene: TRBJ2-1; clone size: -; CDR3 protein: CASSQEERGTYNEQFF
V gene: TRBV6-6; J gene: TRBJ2-3; clone size: -; CDR3 protein: CASSPAGFGTDTQYF
V gene: TRBV6-5; J gene: TRBJ2-1; clone size: -; CDR3 protein: CASSYGDRPPYNEQFF
V gene: TRBV2; J gene: TRBJ1-2; clone size: -; CDR3 protein: CASSEALQTLSYTF
V gene: TRBV6-1; J gene: TRBJ2-7; clone size: -; CDR3 protein: CASTRGLAGADEQYF
V gene: TRBV7-8; J gene: TRBJ1-1; clone size: -; CDR3 protein: CASSLTGGSPEAFF
V gene: TRBV30; J gene: TRBJ2-1; clone size: -; CDR3 protein: CAWREGQGSGGLYNEQFF
V gene: TRBV7-2; J gene: TRBJ1-1; clone size: -; CDR3 protein: CASSEGARTEAFF
V gene: TRBV10-3; J gene: TRBJ2-7; clone size: -; CDR3 protein: CAIRQGAERTHEQYF
V gene: TRBV6-1; J gene: TRBJ1-4; clone size: -; CDR3 protein: CATKLGRLGNEKLFF
V gene: TRBV7-3; J gene: TRBJ1-1; clone size: -; CDR3 protein: CASSSWTGSTEAFF
V gene: TRBV11-1; J gene: TRBJ2-2; clone size: -; CDR3 protein: CASSSGTGGTGELFF
V gene: TRBV19; J gene: TRBJ2-1; clone size: -; CDR3 protein: CASSVGATGGNEQFF
V gene: TRBV6-5; J gene: TRBJ2-4; clone size: -; CDR3 protein: CASSPGDIQYF
V gene: TRBV29-1; J gene: TRBJ2-1; clone size: -; CDR3 protein: CSVDSGRRYSSSYNEQFF
V gene: TRBV5-6; J gene: TRBJ2-2; clone size: few; CDR3 protein: CASSPPGGPGTGELFF
V gene: TRBV2; J gene: TRBJ2-7; clone size: -; CDR3 protein: CASSAGQGGLYEQYF
V gene: TRBV30; J gene: TRBJ1-4; clone size: once; CDR3 protein: CAWSVLRGVNEKLFF
V gene: TRBV20-1; J gene: TRBJ1-4; clone size: -; CDR3 protein: CSAGQGEKLFF
V gene: TRBV28; J gene: TRBJ2-2; clone size: -; CDR3 protein: CATRTGGTGELFF
V gene: TRBV4-1; J gene: TRBJ1-2; clone size: -; CDR3 protein: CASSPTAGGIYGYTF